This T cell receptor (beta chain) was recorded in a study of blood T cell repertoires in COVID-19. Study details: Samples came from the United States, Italy and Spain, spanning acute and convalescent COVID-19. The analysed material was cDNA or gDNA that came from T cells, B-cell-depleted T cells, or PBMCs.

V gave up 2 bases and J gave up 1 base, with 12 bases separating them. CDR3 length equals 16 residues. CDR1 is MNHEY, CDR2 SMNVEV, per germline (reference sequence). Original data processing: Estimates of nucleated cell counts were drawn from the amplification of reference gene primers. Profiling relied on immunoSEQ multiplex PCR, and the TCRdb table lists in-frame clones only, not all of them. The V and J calls and clone size are taken from that table; D and trimming were inferred from the DNA. The profile covers under 150,000 clones, with 87% appearing a single time and 3.5% to 5.5% taken by the ten largest.

This receptor was taken from a woman aged 40 to 50 with acute or convalescent COVID-19. The sequencing sample was made of peripheral blood. The V and J genes are TRBV27 and TRBJ2-1; D is uncertain. CDR3 sequence: CASSLGPGFSYNEQFF. CDR3 sequence (DNA): TGTGCCAGCAGTTTAGGCCCAGGTTTTTCCTACAATGAGCAGTTCTTC.